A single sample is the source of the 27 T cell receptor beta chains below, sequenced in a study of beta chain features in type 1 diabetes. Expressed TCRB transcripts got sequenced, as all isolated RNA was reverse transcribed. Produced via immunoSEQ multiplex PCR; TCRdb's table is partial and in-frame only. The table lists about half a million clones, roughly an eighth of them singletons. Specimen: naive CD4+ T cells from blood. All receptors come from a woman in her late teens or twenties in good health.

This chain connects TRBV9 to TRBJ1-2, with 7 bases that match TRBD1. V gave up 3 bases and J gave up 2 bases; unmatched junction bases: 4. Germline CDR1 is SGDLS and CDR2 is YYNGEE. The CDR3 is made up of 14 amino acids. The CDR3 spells CASSEQGQNYGYTF. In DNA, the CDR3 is TGTGCCAGCAGCGAACAGGGACAGAACTATGGCTACACCTTC.

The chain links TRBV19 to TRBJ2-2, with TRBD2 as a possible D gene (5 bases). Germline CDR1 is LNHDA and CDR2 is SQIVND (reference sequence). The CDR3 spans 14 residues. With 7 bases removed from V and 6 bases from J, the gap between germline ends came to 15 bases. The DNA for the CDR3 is TGTGCCAGTACCCGATCGGGGTTCCCCGGGGAGCTGTTTTTT. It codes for CASTRSGFPGELFF.

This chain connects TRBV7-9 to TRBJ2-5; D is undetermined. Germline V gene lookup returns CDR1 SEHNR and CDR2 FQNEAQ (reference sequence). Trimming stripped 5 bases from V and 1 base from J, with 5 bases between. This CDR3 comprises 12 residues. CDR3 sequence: CASSPSQETQYF. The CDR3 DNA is TGTGCCAGCAGCCCCTCCCAAGAGACCCAGTACTTC.

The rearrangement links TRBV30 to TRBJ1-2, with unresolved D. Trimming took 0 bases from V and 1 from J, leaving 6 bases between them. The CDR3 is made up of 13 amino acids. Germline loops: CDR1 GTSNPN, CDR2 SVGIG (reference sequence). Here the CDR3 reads CAWSVKINYGYTF. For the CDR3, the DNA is TGTGCCTGGAGTGTAAAAATTAACTATGGCTACACCTTC.

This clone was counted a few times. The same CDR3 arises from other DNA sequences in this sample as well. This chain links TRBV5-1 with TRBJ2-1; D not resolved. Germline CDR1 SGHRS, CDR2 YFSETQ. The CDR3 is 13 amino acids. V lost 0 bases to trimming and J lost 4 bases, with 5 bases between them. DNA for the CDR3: TGCGCCAGCAGCTTGGACAGTTACAATGAGCAGTTCTTC. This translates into CASSLDSYNEQFF. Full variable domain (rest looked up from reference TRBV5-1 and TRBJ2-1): KAGVTQTPRYLIKTRGQQVTLSCSPISGHRSVSWYQQTPGQGLQFLFEYFSETQRNKGNFPGRFSGRQFSNSRSEMNVSTLELGDSALYLCASSLDSYNEQFFGPGTRLTVL.

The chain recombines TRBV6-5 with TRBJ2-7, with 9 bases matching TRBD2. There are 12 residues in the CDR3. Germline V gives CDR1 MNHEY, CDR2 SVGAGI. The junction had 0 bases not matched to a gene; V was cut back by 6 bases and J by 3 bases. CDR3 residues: CASRREGYEQYF. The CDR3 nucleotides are TGTGCCAGCAGGCGGGAGGGCTACGAGCAGTACTTC.

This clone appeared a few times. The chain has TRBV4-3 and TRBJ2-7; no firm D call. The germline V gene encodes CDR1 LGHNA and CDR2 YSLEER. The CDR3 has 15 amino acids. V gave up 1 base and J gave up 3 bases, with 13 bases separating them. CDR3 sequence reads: CASSQGIGPLYEQYV. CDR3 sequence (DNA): TGCGCCAGCAGCCAAGGGATTGGTCCCCTCTACGAGCAGTACGTC.

The CDR3 loop reads CASSQDLWRGYGYTF. The CDR3, as DNA: TGTGCCAGCAGCCAAGATCTGTGGAGGGGCTATGGCTACACCTTC. This chain joins TRBV4-2 and TRBJ1-2; a weak D match, TRBD1 (5 bases). Trimming shortened V by 0 bases and J by 4 bases, and 12 bases separated the two germline ends. The CDR3 is 15 residues long. CDR1 is LGHNA and CDR2 is YNFKEQ in the germline V gene.

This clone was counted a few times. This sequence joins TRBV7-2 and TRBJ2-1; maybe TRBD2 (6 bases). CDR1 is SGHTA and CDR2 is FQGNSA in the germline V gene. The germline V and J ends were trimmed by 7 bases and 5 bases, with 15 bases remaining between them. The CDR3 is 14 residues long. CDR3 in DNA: TGTGCCAGCACCGGGACTTCTTACGACAATGAGCAGTTCTTC. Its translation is CASTGTSYDNEQFF. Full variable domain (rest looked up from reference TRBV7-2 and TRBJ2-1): GAGVSQSPSNKVTEKGKDVELRCDPISGHTALYWYRQSLGQGLEFLIYFQGNSAPDKSGLPSDRFSAERTGGSVSTLTIQRTQQEDSAVYLCASTGTSYDNEQFFGPGTRLTVL.

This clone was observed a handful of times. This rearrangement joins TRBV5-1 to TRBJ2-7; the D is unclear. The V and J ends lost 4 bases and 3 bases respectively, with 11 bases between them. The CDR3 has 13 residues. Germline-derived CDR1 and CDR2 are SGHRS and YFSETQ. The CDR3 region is CASSPRLYYEQYV. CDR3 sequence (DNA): TGCGCCAGCAGCCCCAGGTTGTACTACGAGCAGTACGTC.

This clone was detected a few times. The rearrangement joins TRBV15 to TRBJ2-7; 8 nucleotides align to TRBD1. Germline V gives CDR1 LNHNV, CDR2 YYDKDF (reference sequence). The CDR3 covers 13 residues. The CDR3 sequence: CATSRTGTGRQDV. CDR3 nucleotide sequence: TGTGCCACCAGCAGAACCGGGACAGGAAGACAGGACGTC.

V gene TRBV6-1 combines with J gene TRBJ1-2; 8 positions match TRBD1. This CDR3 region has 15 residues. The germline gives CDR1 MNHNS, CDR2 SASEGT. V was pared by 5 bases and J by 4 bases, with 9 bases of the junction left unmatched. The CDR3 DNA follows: TGTGCCAGCAGTCCTCGGGACAGGATAGTCTATGGCTACACCTTC. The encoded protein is CASSPRDRIVYGYTF.

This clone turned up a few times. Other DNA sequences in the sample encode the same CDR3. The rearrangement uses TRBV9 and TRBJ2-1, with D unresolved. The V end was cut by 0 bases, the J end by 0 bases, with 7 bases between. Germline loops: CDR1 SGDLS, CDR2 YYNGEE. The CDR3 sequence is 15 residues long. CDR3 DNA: TGTGCCAGCAGCGTAGGTGGGGACTCCTACAATGAGCAGTTCTTC. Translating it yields CASSVGGDSYNEQFF.

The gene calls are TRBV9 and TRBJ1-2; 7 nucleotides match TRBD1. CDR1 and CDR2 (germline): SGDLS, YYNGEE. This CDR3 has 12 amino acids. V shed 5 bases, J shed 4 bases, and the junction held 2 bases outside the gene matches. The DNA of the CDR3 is TGTGCCAGCAGTAGGGACAGCTATGGCTACACCTTC. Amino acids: CASSRDSYGYTF.

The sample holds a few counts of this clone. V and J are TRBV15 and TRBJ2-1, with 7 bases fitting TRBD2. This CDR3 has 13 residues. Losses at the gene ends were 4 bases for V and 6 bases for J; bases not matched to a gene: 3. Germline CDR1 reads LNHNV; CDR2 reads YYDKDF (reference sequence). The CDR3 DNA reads TGTGCCACCAGCAACGGACTAGGCAATGAGCAGTTCTTC. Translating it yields CATSNGLGNEQFF. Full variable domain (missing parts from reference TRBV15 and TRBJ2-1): DAMVIQNPRYQVTQFGKPVTLSCSQTLNHNVMYWYQQKSSQAPKLLFHYYDKDFNNEADTPDNFQSRRPNTSFCFLDIRSPGLGDTAMYLCATSNGLGNEQFFGPGTRLTVL.

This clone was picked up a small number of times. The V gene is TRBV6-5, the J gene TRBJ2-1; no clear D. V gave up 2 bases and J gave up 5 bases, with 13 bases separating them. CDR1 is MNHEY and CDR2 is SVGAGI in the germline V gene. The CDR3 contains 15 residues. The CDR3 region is CASSYTRLGNNEQFF. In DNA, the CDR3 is TGTGCCAGCAGTTACACGCGTTTGGGAAACAATGAGCAGTTCTTC.

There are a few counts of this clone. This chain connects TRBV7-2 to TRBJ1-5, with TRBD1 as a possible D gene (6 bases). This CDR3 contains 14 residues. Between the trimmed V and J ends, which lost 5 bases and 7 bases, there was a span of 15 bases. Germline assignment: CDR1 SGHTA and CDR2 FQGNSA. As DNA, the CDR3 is TGTGCCAGCAGCCTGGACAGTCGCGGCCAGCCCCAGCATTTT. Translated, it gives CASSLDSRGQPQHF.

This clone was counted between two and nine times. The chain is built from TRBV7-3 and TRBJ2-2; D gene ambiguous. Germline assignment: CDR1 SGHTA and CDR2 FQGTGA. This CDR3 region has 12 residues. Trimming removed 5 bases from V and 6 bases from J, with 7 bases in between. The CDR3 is CASSPLAGELFF. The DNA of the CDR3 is TGTGCCAGCAGCCCGTTGGCCGGGGAGCTGTTTTTT.

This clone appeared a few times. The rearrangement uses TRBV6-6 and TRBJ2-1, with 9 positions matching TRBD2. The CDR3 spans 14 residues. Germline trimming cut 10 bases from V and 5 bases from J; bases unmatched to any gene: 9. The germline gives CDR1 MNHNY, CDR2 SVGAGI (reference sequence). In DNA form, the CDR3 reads TGTGCCACCTCGCTTAGCGGGGGAAACAATGAGCAGTTCTTC. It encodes CATSLSGGNNEQFF.

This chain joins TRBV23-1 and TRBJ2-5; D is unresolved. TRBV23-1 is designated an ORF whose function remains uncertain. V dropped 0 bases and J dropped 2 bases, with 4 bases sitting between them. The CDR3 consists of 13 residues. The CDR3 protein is CASSQSQQETQYF. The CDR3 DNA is TGCGCCAGCAGTCAATCCCAGCAAGAGACCCAGTACTTC.

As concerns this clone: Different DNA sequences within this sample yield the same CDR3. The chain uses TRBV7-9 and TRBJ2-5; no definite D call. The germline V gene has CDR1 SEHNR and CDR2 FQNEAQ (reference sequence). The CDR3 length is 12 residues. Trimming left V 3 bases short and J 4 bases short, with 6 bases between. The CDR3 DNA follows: TGTGCCAGCAGCTTCAGTCTAGAGACCCAGTACTTC. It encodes CASSFSLETQYF. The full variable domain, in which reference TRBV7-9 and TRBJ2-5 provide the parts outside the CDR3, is DTGVSQNPRHKITKRGQNVTFRCDPISEHNRLYWYRQTLGQGPEFLTYFQNEAQLEKSRLLSDRFSAERPKGSFSTLEIQRTEQGDSAMYLCASSFSLETQYFGPGTRLLVL.

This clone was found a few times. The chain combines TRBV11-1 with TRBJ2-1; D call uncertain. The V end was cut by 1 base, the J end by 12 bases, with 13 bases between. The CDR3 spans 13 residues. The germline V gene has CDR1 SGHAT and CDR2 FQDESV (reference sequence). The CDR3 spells CASSLETTSWQFF. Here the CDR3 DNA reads TGTGCCAGCAGCTTAGAAACGACCTCCTGGCAGTTCTTC.

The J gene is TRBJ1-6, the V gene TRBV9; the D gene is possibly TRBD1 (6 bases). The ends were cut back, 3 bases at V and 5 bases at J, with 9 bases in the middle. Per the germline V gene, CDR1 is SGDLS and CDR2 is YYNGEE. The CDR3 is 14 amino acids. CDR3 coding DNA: TGTGCCAGCAGCGGGAGGACAGATAATTCACCCCTCCACTTT. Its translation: CASSGRTDNSPLHF.

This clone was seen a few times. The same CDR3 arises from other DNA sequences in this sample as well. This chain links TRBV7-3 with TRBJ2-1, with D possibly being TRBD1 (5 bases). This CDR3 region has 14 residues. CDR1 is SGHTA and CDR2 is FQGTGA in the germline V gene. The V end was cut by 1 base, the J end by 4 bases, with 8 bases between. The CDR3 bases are TGTGCCAGCAGCTTAATCCAGGGATACAATGAGCAGTTCTTC. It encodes CASSLIQGYNEQFF.

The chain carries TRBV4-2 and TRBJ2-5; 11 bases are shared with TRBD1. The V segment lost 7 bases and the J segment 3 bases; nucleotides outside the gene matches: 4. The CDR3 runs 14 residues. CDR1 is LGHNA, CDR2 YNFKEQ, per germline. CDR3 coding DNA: TGTGCCAGCACCCGGGACAGGGGGGAAGAGACCCAGTACTTC. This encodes CASTRDRGEETQYF.

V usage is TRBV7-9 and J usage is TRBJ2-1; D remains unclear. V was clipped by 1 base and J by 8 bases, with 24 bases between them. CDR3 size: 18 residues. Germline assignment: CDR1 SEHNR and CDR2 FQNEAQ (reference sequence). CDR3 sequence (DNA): TGTGCCAGCAGCTTAGTATCGGGCACATTCAGTGCTCCGGATGAGCAGTTCTTC. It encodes CASSLVSGTFSAPDEQFF.

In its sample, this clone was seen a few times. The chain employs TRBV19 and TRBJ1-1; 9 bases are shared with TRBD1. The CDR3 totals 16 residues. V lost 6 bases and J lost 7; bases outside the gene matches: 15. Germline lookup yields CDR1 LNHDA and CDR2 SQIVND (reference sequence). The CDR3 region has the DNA TGTGCCAGTAGCCATCAGGGCCGAACAGGGGGCGGTGAAGCTTTCTTT. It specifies CASSHQGRTGGGEAFF.